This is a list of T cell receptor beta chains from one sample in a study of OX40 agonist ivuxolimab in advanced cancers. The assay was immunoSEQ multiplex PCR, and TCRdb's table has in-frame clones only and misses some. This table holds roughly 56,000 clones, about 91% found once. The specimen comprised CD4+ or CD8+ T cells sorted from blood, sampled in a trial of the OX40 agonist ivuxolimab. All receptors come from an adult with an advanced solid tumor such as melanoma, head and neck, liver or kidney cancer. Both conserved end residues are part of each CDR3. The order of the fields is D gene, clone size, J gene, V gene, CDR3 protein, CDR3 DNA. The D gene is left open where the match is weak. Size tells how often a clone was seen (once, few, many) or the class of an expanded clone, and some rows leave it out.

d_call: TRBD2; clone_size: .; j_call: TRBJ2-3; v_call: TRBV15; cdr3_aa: CATSIAGPGTDTQYF; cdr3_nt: TGTGCCACCTCTATAGCGGGACCTGGCACAGATACGCAGTATTTT
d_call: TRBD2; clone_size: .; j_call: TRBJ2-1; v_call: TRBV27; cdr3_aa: CASSNIKRDIYNEQFF; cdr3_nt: TGTGCCAGCAGTAACATTAAGCGGGATATTTACAATGAGCAGTTCTTC
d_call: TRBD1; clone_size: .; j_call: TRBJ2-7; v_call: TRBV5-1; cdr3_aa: CASSYDRGREMYEQYF; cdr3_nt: TGCGCCAGCAGCTATGACAGGGGTCGGGAGATGTACGAGCAGTACTTC
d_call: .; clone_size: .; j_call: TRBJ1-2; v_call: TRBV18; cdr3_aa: CASSPRDGGTLEGYTF; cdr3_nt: TGTGCCAGCTCACCACGAGACGGAGGGACCCTAGAGGGCTACACCTTC
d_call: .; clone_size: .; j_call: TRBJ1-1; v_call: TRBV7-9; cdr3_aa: CASSSGVGTEAFF; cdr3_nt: TGTGCCAGCAGCTCAGGGGTCGGCACTGAAGCTTTCTTT
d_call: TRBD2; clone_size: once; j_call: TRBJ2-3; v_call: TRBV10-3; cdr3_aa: CAISEAWVAGGNTDTQYF; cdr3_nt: TGTGCCATCAGTGAGGCGTGGGTAGCGGGAGGAAACACAGATACGCAGTATTTT
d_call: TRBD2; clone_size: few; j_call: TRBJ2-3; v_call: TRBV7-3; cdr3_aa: CASSYGTSETDTQYF; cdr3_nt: TGTGCCAGCAGCTACGGGACTAGCGAAACAGATACGCAGTATTTT
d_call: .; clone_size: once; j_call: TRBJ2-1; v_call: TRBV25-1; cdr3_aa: CASSEFPGAYNEQFF; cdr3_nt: TGTGCCAGCAGTGAGTTTCCAGGGGCCTACAATGAGCAGTTCTTC
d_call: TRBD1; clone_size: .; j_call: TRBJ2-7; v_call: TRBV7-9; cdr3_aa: CASSFGQGNEQYF; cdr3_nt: TGTGCCAGCAGCTTTGGACAGGGTAACGAGCAGTACTTC
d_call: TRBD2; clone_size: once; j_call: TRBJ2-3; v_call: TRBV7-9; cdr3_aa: CASSMPRETSTDTQYF; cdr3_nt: TGTGCCAGCAGCATGCCGCGGGAGACCAGCACAGATACGCAGTATTTT
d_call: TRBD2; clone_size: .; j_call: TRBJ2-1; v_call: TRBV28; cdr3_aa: CASRLLAGVHNEQFF; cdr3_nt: TGTGCCAGCAGGCTACTAGCGGGAGTTCACAATGAGCAGTTCTTC
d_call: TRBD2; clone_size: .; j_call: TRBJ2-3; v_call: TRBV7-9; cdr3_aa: CASSLQLAAGGTQYF; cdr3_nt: TGTGCCAGCAGCTTACAGCTAGCGGCGGGGGGTACGCAGTATTTT
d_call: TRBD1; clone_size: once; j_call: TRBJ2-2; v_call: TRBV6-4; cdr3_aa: CASSMQGDAGELFF; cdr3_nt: TGTGCCAGCAGTATGCAGGGGGACGCCGGGGAGCTGTTTTTT
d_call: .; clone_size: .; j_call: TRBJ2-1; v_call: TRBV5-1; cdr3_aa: CASSLGHEQFF; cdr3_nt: TGCGCCAGCAGCTTGGGTCATGAGCAGTTCTTC
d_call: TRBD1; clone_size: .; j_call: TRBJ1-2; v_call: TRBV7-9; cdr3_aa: CASSRTGTGSRDGYTF; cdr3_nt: TGTGCCAGCAGCCGCACCGGGACAGGGAGCCGTGATGGCTACACCTTC
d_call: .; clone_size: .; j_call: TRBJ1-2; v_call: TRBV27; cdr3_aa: CASSGLSKTGNYGYTF; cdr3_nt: TGTGCCAGCAGTGGACTGTCTAAGACAGGCAACTATGGCTACACCTTC
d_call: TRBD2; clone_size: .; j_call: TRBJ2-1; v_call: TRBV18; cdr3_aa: CASSPSSGSSYNEQFF; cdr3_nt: TGTGCCAGCTCACCTTCTAGCGGGTCCTCCTACAATGAGCAGTTCTTC
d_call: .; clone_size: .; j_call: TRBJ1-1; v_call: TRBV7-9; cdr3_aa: CASSFGYTEAFF; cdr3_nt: TGTGCCAGCAGCTTTGGTTACACTGAAGCTTTCTTT
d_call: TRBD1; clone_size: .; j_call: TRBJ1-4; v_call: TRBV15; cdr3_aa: CATSRTGTVNEKLFF; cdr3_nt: TGTGCCACCAGCAGGACCGGGACAGTTAATGAAAAACTGTTTTTT
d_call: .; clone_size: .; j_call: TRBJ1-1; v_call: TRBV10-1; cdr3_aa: CASSESSTSEAFF; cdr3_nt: TGCGCCAGCAGTGAGTCGTCGACATCTGAAGCTTTCTTT
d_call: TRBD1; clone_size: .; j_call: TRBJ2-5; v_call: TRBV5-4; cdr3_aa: CASRPTGEGETQYF; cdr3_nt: TGTGCCAGCAGACCAACAGGGGAAGGAGAGACCCAGTACTTC
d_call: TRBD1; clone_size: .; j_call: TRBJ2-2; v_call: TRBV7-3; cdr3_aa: CASSLGGQYTGELFF; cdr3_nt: TGTGCCAGCAGCTTAGGGGGACAGTACACCGGGGAGCTGTTTTTT
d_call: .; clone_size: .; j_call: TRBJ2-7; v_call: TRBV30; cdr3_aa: CAWSYSLAYEQYF; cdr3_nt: TGTGCCTGGAGTTATTCACTAGCCTACGAGCAGTACTTC
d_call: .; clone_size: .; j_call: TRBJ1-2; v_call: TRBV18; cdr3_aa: CASSPGGDGTYGYTF; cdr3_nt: TGTGCCAGCTCACCGGGCGGGGATGGCACCTATGGCTACACCTTC
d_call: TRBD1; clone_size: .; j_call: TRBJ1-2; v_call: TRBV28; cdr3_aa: CASSPPSPGTVGGYTF; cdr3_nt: TGTGCCAGCAGTCCTCCCTCCCCCGGGACAGTCGGGGGCTACACCTTC
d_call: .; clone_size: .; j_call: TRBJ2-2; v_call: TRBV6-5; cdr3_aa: CASSYSWEVDTGELFF; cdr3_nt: TGTGCCAGCAGTTACTCCTGGGAGGTGGACACCGGGGAGCTGTTTTTT
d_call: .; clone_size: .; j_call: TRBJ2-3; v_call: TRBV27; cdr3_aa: CASRSTDTQYF; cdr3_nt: TGTGCCAGCAGGAGCACAGATACGCAGTATTTT
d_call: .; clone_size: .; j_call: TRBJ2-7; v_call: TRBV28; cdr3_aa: CASSLGTSGSSSYEQYF; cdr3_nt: TGTGCCAGCAGTTTAGGGACCAGCGGTTCCAGCTCCTACGAGCAGTACTTC
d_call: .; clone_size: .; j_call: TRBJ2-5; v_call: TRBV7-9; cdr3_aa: CASSLGIETQYF; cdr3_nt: TGTGCCAGCAGCTTAGGTATAGAGACCCAGTACTTC
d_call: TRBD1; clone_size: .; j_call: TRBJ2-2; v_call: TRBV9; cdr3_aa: CASSVPRRQGVTGELFF; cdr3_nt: TGTGCCAGCAGCGTGCCTCGGCGGCAGGGGGTCACCGGGGAGCTGTTTTTT
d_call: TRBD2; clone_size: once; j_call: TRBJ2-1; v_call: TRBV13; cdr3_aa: CASSLSVGGRSYNEQFF; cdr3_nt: TGTGCCAGCAGCTTAAGCGTCGGCGGGAGGTCCTACAATGAGCAGTTCTTC
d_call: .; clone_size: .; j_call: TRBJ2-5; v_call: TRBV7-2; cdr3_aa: CASSPLSYETQYF; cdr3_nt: TGTGCCAGCAGCCCCCTGTCATATGAGACCCAGTACTTC
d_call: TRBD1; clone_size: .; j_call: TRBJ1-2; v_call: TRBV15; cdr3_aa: CATSQTGTGVPYGYTF; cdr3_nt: TGTGCCACCAGTCAGACCGGGACAGGGGTCCCTTATGGCTACACCTTC
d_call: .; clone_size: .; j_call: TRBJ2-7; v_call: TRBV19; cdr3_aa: CASSPDPLGLYEQYF; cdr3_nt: TGTGCCAGTAGTCCTGACCCGCTAGGCCTTTACGAGCAGTACTTC
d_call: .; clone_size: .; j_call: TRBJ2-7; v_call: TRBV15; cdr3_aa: CATGSEYGGYEQYF; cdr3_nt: TGTGCCACGGGTAGTGAGTATGGGGGCTACGAGCAGTACTTC
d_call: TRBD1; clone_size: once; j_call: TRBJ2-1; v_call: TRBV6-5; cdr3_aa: CASSSQGQGDNEQFF; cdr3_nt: TGTGCCAGCAGTTCCCAGGGACAGGGGGACAATGAGCAGTTCTTC
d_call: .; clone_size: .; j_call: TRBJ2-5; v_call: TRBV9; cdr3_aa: CASSPLQSSLETQYF; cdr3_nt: TGTGCCAGCAGCCCGCTTCAAAGTAGTTTGGAGACCCAGTACTTC
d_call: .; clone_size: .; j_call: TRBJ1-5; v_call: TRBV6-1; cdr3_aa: CASSEVTVHQPQHF; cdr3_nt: TGTGCCAGCAGCGAAGTCACAGTCCATCAGCCCCAGCATTTT
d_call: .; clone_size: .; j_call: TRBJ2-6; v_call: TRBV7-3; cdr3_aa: CASSPGVSGANVLTF; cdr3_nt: TGTGCCAGCAGCCCGGGGGTTTCTGGGGCCAACGTCCTGACTTTC
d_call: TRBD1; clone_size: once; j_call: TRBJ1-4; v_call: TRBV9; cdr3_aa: CASSPGQRAEKLFF; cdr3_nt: TGTGCCAGCAGCCCGGGACAGCGGGCTGAAAAACTGTTTTTT
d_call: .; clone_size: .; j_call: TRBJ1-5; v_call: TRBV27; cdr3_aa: CASSLSSGGNQPQHF; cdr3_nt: TGTGCCAGCAGTTTATCATCAGGGGGCAATCAGCCCCAGCATTTT
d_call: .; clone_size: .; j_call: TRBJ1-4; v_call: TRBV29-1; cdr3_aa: CSVVQQTSLGEKLFF; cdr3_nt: TGCAGCGTTGTACAACAAACTTCACTTGGGGAAAAACTGTTTTTT
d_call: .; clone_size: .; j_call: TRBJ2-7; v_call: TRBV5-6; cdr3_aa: CASSLDLIYEQYF; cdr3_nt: TGTGCCAGCAGCTTGGATCTGATCTACGAGCAGTACTTC
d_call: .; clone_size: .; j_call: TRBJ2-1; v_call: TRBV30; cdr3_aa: CAWNNPGGGSTRRNNEQFF; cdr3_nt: TGTGCCTGGAATAACCCAGGGGGGGGATCCACTAGACGAAACAATGAGCAGTTCTTC
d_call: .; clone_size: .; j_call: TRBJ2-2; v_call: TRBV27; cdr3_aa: CASSQTANTGELFF; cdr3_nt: TGTGCCAGCAGTCAGACAGCGAACACCGGGGAGCTGTTTTTT
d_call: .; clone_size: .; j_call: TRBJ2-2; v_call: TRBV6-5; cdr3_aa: CASNPNTGELFF; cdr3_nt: TGTGCCAGCAATCCGAACACCGGGGAGCTGTTTTTT
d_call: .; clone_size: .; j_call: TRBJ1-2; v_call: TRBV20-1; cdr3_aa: CSADLRDGYTF; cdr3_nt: TGCAGCGCCGACCTGAGGGATGGCTACACCTTC
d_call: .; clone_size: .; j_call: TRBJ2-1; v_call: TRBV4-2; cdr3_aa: CASSQLRTSEQFF; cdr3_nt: TGTGCCAGCAGCCAATTAAGGACCTCTGAGCAGTTCTTC
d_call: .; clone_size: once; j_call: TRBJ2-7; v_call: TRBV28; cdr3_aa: CASSLSTGSSYEQYF; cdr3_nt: TGTGCCAGCAGTTTAAGTACAGGGAGCTCCTACGAGCAGTACTTC
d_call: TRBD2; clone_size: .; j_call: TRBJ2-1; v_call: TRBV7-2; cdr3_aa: CASSLELAGVLNNEQFF; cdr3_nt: TGTGCCAGCAGCTTAGAGCTAGCGGGAGTATTAAACAATGAGCAGTTCTTC
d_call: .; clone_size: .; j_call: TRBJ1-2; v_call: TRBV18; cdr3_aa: CASRPIGANYGYTF; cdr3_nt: TGTGCCAGCCGACCAATAGGGGCTAACTATGGCTACACCTTC
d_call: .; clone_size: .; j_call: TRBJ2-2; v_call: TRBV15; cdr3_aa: CATSSRGGGTGELFF; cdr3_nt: TGTGCCACCAGCAGCCGAGGAGGGGGGACCGGGGAGCTGTTTTTT
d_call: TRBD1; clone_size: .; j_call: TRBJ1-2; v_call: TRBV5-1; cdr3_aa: CASSFISEGAANYGYTF; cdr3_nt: TGCGCCAGCAGCTTTATTTCGGAGGGGGCGGCTAACTATGGCTACACCTTC
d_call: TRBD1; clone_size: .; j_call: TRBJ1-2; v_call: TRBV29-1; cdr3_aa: CSVELIGQGAYGYTF; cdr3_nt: TGCAGCGTTGAACTTATCGGACAGGGGGCCTATGGCTACACCTTC
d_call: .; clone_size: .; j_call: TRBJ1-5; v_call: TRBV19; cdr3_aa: CASSIKGDIDFNQPQHF; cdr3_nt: TGTGCCAGTAGTATAAAAGGGGACATAGATTTTAATCAGCCCCAGCATTTT
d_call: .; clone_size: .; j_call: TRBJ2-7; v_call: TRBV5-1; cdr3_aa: CASSLAPTGSSYEQYF; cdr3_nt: TGCGCCAGCAGCTTGGCCCCTACAGGGAGCTCCTACGAGCAGTACTTC
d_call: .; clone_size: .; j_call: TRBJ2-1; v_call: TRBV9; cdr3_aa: CASSVVFSGSYNEQFF; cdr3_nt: TGTGCCAGCAGCGTAGTTTTTAGCGGCTCCTACAATGAGCAGTTCTTC